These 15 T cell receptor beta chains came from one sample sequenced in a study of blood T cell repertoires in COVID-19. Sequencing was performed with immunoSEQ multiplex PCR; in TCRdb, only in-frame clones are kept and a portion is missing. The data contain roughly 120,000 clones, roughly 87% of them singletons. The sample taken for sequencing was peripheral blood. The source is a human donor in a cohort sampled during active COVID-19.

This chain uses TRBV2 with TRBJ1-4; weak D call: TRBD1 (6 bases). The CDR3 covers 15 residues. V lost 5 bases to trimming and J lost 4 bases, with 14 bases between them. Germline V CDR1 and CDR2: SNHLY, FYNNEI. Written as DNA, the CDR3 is TGTGCCAGCAGTTGGGCCCGGACAGTTAATGAAAAACTGTTTTTT. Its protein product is CASSWARTVNEKLFF. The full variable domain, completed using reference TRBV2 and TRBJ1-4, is EPEVTQTPSHQVTQMGQEVILRCVPISNHLYFYWYRQILGQKVEFLVSFYNNEISEKSEIFDDQFSVERPDGSNFTLKIRSTKLEDSAMYFCASSWARTVNEKLFFGSGTQLSVL.

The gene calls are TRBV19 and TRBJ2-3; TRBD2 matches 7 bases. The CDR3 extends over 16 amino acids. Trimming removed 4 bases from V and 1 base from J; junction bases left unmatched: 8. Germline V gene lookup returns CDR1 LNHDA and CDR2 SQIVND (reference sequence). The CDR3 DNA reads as TGTGCCAGTAGTAGCGGGCTAGGGAGGGGCACAGATACGCAGTATTTT. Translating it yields CASSSGLGRGTDTQYF.

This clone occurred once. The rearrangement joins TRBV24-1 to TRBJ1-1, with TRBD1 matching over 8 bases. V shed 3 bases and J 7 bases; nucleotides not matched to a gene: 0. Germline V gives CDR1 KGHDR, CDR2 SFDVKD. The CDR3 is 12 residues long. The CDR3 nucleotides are TGTGCCACCAGTGATGGGACAGGTGAAGCTTTCTTT. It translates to CATSDGTGEAFF.

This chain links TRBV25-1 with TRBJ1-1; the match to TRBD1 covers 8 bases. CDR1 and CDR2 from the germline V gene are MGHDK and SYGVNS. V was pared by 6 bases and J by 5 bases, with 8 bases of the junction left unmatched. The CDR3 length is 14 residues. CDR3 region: CASRTTGGRTEAFF. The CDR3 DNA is TGTGCCAGCAGAACAACAGGGGGGCGAACTGAAGCTTTCTTT.

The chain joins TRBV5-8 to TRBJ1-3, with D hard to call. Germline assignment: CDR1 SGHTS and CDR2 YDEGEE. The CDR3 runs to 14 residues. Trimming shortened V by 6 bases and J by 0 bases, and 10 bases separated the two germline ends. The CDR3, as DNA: TGTGCCAGCACCCTACGTAGCTCTGGAAACACCATATATTTT. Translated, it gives CASTLRSSGNTIYF. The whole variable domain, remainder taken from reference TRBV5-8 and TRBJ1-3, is EAGVTQSPTHLIKTRGQQATLRCSPISGHTSVYWYQQALGLGLQFLLWYDEGEERNRGNFPPRFSGRQFPNYSSELNVNALELEDSALYLCASTLRSSGNTIYFGEGSWLTVV.

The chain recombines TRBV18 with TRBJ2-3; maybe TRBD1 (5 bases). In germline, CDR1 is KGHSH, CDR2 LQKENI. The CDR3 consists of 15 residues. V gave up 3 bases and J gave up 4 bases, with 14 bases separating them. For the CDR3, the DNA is TGTGCCAGCTCACCTTGGGGCTACTCATCAGATACGCAGTATTTT. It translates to CASSPWGYSSDTQYF.

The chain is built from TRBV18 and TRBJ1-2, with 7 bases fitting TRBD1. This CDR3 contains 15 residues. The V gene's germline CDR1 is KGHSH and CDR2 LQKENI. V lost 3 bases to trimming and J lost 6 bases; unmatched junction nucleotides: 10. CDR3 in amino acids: CASSPNQRGGDGYTF. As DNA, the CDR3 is TGTGCCAGCTCACCCAACCAGAGAGGGGGCGATGGCTACACCTTC.

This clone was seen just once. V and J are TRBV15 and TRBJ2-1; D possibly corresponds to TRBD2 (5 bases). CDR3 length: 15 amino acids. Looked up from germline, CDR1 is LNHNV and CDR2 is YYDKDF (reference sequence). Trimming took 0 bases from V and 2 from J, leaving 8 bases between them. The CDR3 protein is CATSRDDGAYNEQFF. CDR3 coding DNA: TGTGCCACCAGCAGAGATGACGGGGCCTACAATGAGCAGTTCTTC.

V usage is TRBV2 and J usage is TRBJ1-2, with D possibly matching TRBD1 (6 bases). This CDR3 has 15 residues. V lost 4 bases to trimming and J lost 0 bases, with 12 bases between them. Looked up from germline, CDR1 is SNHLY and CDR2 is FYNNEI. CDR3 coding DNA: TGTGCCAGCAGTGTTCGGGGGGCCACTAACTATGGCTACACCTTC. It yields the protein CASSVRGATNYGYTF.

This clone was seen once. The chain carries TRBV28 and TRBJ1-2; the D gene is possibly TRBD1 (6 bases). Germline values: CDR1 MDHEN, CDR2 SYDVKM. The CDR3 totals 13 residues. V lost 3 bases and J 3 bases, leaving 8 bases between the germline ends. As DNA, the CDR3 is TGTGCCAGCAGTTTCACAGGGTACTATGGCTACACCTTC. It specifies CASSFTGYYGYTF.

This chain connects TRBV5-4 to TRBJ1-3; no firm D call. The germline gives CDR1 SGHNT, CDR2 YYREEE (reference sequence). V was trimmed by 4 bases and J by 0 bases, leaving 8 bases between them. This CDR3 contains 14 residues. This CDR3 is CASSKLSSGNTIYF. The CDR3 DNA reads TGTGCCAGCAGCAAACTGAGCTCTGGAAACACCATATATTTT.

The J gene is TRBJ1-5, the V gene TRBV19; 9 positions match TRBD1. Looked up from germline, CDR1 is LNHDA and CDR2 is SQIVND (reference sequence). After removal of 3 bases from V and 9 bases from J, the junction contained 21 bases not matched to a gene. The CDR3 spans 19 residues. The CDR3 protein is CASSIGGNTGGPRNRPQHF. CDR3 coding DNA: TGTGCCAGTAGTATTGGGGGAAACACAGGGGGCCCACGGAATAGGCCCCAGCATTTT.

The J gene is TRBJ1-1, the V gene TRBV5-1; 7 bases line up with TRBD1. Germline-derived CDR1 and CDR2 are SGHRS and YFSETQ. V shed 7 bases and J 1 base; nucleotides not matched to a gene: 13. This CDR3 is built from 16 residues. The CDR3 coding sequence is TGCGCCAGCGGACCAAACGCGGGACAGCCGAACACTGAAGCTTTCTTT. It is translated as CASGPNAGQPNTEAFF.

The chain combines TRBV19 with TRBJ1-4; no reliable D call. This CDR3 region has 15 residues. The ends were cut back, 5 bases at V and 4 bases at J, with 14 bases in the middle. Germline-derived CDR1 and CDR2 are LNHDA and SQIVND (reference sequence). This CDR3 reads CASSVNAEGNEKLFF. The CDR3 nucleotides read TGTGCCAGTAGTGTTAACGCAGAGGGTAATGAAAAACTGTTTTTT.

The CDR3 nucleotides are TGTGCCAGTAAGGAGGGGGCCGTGACGAGCTCCTACAATGAGCAGTTCTTC. Translating it yields CASKEGAVTSSYNEQFF. V and J are TRBV19 and TRBJ2-1; the D gene is possibly TRBD1 (7 bases). This CDR3 contains 17 residues. V was cut by 7 bases and J by 0 bases, with 19 bases left in between. Germline V lookup: CDR1 LNHDA, CDR2 SQIVND (reference sequence).